This T cell receptor (beta chain) was recorded in a study of CD8+ T cells in alopecia areata. On the study more broadly: A regimen of oral tofacitinib, 5 to 10 mg twice daily, was given to treated patients.

Treatment denoted: oral pan-JAK inhibitor, 5-10 mg twice daily. PBMC-derived CD4+ and CD8+ T cells were sorted. Extracted RNA was reverse transcribed into cDNA, the sequencing template. Profiling relied on immunoSEQ multiplex PCR, and the TCRdb table lists in-frame clones only, not all of them. The table has 120,000 to 150,000 clones, roughly 80% seen once. CDR1 LGHNA and CDR2 YNFKEQ come from the germline V gene. Trimming shortened V by 4 bases and J by 6 bases, and 13 bases separated the two germline ends. The CDR3 has 15 residues. Source: CD8+ T cells sorted from blood, taken at week 4, from a patient treated with tofacitinib. The sequence was obtained from a human donor with alopecia areata. V usage is TRBV4-2 and J usage is TRBJ1-6; maybe TRBD1 (5 bases). The CDR3 here is CASSPTGTGNSPLHF. CDR3 nucleotide sequence: TGTGCCAGCAGCCCTACCGGGACTGGTAATTCACCCCTCCACTTT.